Each of the 27 T cell receptor beta chains below was sequenced from the same sample in a study of blood T cell repertoires in COVID-19. Here immunoSEQ multiplex PCR was the method, and the copy in TCRdb shows in-frame clones only, minus some. The table shows hundreds of thousands of clones, with approximately 85% occurring only once. Sequencing used peripheral blood. Receptors originate from a man between 45 and 60 years old with active or convalescent COVID-19.

The rearrangement joins TRBV5-5 to TRBJ2-7, with 10 bases matching TRBD2. J gave up 2 bases and V 4 bases, and 12 bases lay outside the gene matches. The CDR3 is 17 residues long. From germline, CDR1 is SGHKS and CDR2 YYEKEE (reference sequence). CDR3 protein: CASSLGLAGVETYEQYF. The CDR3, as DNA: TGTGCCAGCAGCCTGGGTCTAGCGGGAGTTGAGACCTACGAGCAGTACTTC. Full variable domain (rest looked up from reference TRBV5-5 and TRBJ2-7): DAGVTQSPTHLIKTRGQQVTLRCSPISGHKSVSWYQQVLGQGPQFIFQYYEKEERGRGNFPDRFSARQFPNYSSELNVNALLLGDSALYLCASSLGLAGVETYEQYFGPGTRLTVT.

V is TRBV30 and J is TRBJ1-2; TRBD1 is a possible D gene (5 bases). Trimming pared 3 bases from V and 4 bases from J, leaving 15 bases between. Per the germline V gene, CDR1 is GTSNPN and CDR2 is SVGIG (reference sequence). CDR3 length: 14 residues. In nucleotides, the CDR3 is TGTGCCTGGAGGGCCCAGGGTATTATCTATGGCTACACCTTC. Encoded protein: CAWRAQGIIYGYTF.

This clone was counted a single time. The V gene is TRBV18, the J gene TRBJ1-1; 8 bases line up with TRBD1. CDR3 size: 14 residues. Trimming removed 5 bases from V and 1 base from J; junction bases left unmatched: 3. CDR1 is KGHSH, CDR2 LQKENI, per germline. In DNA form, the CDR3 reads TGTGCCAGCTCATCAGACAGGGGGAACACTGAAGCTTTCTTT. Its translation is CASSSDRGNTEAFF.

This clone was seen just once. The chain employs TRBV27 and TRBJ2-3, with D tentatively TRBD2 (5 bases). Germline loops: CDR1 MNHEY, CDR2 SMNVEV (reference sequence). This CDR3 comprises 15 residues. V was pared by 2 bases and J by 6 bases, with 15 bases between. CDR3: CASSLISGVEDTQYF. In DNA, the CDR3 is TGTGCCAGCAGTTTAATAAGCGGCGTGGAGGATACGCAGTATTTT.

This clone was found many times. The chain couples TRBV5-4 to TRBJ2-7; D is possibly TRBD2 (5 bases). This CDR3 has 12 amino acids. Trimming took off 1 base at V and 6 bases at J, with 8 bases between the two ends. Looked up from germline, CDR1 is SGHNT and CDR2 is YYREEE (reference sequence). The CDR3 protein is CASSLLGSEQYF. The CDR3, as DNA: TGTGCCAGCAGCTTGCTGGGGAGCGAGCAGTACTTC.

The chain employs TRBV7-2 and TRBJ2-2, with 7 positions matching TRBD2. Looked up from germline, CDR1 is SGHTA and CDR2 is FQGNSA. V trimming: 2 bases; J trimming: 2 bases; junction bases outside the gene matches: 5. CDR3 size: 16 residues. CDR3 DNA: TGTGCCAGCAGCTTATCTAGCGGAGATAACACCGGGGAGCTGTTTTTT. Amino acid sequence: CASSLSSGDNTGELFF.

This clone came up a few times. The V and J genes are TRBV9 and TRBJ1-1, with D uncertain. This CDR3 contains 12 residues. Germline V gene lookup returns CDR1 SGDLS and CDR2 YYNGEE. Trimming took off 5 bases at V and 0 bases at J, with 5 bases between the two ends. The CDR3 DNA reads TGTGCCAGCAGTCCTTTGAACACTGAAGCTTTCTTT. Translated, it gives CASSPLNTEAFF.

V and J are TRBV19 and TRBJ2-3; D gene ambiguous. Germline V gene data show CDR1 as LNHDA and CDR2 as SQIVND (reference sequence). This CDR3 has 14 residues. The V and J ends lost 3 bases and 5 bases respectively, with 12 bases between them. CDR3 DNA: TGTGCCAGTAGTATTCTTGAGTCTCGAGATACGCAGTATTTT. Amino acid sequence: CASSILESRDTQYF.

This clone appeared a single time. The chain uses TRBV28 and TRBJ1-1; 9 bases align to TRBD1. Unmatched junction bases numbered 11, after V lost 5 bases and J lost 1 base. The CDR3 runs to 17 residues. CDR1 MDHEN and CDR2 SYDVKM come from the germline V gene. The CDR3 spells CASSPLGQGIRNTEAFF. CDR3 sequence (DNA): TGTGCCAGCAGTCCTCTGGGACAGGGTATCAGGAACACTGAAGCTTTCTTT.

This clone was picked up one time. The rearrangement joins TRBV28 to TRBJ1-5, with no clear D. Germline-derived CDR1 and CDR2 are MDHEN and SYDVKM. V dropped 5 bases and J dropped 4 bases, with 18 bases sitting between them. The CDR3 has 16 residues. The CDR3: CASSPSWGSGNQPQHF. The DNA for the CDR3 is TGTGCCAGCAGTCCTAGCTGGGGATCCGGGAATCAGCCCCAGCATTTT.

V usage is TRBV1 and J usage is TRBJ2-4; whether TRBD2, the table's D call, matches the DNA was not checked. TRBV1 is shown as a pseudogene. The CDR3 contains 15 residues. The CDR3 loop reads CTSSPQCGITSIQYF. CDR3 in DNA: TGCACCAGCAGCCCTCAGTGCGGTATTACGTCCATTCAGTACTTC.

The chain employs TRBV18 and TRBJ1-4; 7 bases line up with TRBD1. After removal of 2 bases from V and 10 bases from J, the junction contained 13 bases not matched to a gene. The CDR3 has 16 residues. Germline CDR1 reads KGHSH; CDR2 reads LQKENI. The chain's CDR3 is CASSPRGQAVGGKLFF. The CDR3 bases are TGTGCCAGCTCACCAAGAGGACAGGCGGTAGGCGGAAAACTGTTTTTT.

The CDR3 here is CASSSRTSGADTQYF. In DNA form, the CDR3 reads TGTGCCAGCAGCAGCAGGACTAGCGGAGCAGATACGCAGTATTTT. The chain is built from TRBV11-2 and TRBJ2-3, with 10 nucleotides matching TRBD2. Germline-derived CDR1 and CDR2 are SGHAT and FQNNGV. The V gene end was trimmed by 5 bases and the J gene end by 4 bases; junction bases not matched to a gene: 6. This CDR3 is built from 15 residues.

This clone was observed a single time. The chain recombines TRBV7-9 with TRBJ1-2; D is uncertain. Germline CDR1 is SEHNR and CDR2 is FQNEAQ (reference sequence). Trimming removed 3 bases at V and 6 bases at J, with 8 bases between. The CDR3 length is 12 residues. CDR3 in DNA: TGTGCCAGCAGCTTTGTGGAGGATGGCTACACCTTC. It encodes CASSFVEDGYTF. Full variable domain (remainder filled in from reference TRBV7-9 and TRBJ1-2): DTGVSQNPRHKITKRGQNVTFRCDPISEHNRLYWYRQTLGQGPEFLTYFQNEAQLEKSRLLSDRFSAERPKGSFSTLEIQRTEQGDSAMYLCASSFVEDGYTFGSGTRLTVV.

For this clone: An end of the junction differs from the germline gene, which may be a read error. The J gene is TRBJ2-2, the V gene TRBV4-2; 8 positions match TRBD2. The germline V gene encodes CDR1 LGHNA and CDR2 YNFKEQ. The CDR3 is 12 residues long. As DNA, the CDR3 is TGTGCCAGCAGCCAAGATCAGCGGGAGTTGTTTTTT. Its translation is CASSQDQRELFF.

The J gene is TRBJ2-1, the V gene TRBV23-1; TRBD1 might be the D (6 bases). TRBV23-1 is an open reading frame, and its role is uncertain. The CDR3 contains 16 residues. V was clipped by 4 bases and J by 2 bases, with 15 bases between them. As DNA, the CDR3 is TGCGCCAGCAGTCTTAGGACAGAAAGACCCTACAATGAGCAGTTCTTC. This encodes CASSLRTERPYNEQFF.

The gene calls are TRBV27 and TRBJ1-2; D is uncertain. Germline V gene data show CDR1 as MNHEY and CDR2 as SMNVEV (reference sequence). V lost 6 bases and J 4 bases, leaving 15 bases between the germline ends. The CDR3 length is 14 residues. The CDR3 loop is CASRPTSGTYGYTF. CDR3 nucleotides: TGTGCCAGCAGACCGACGTCAGGTACCTATGGCTACACCTTC.

V and J are TRBV3-1 (or the pseudogene TRBV3-2) and TRBJ1-1, with TRBD1 as a possible D gene (6 bases). The length of the CDR3 is 15 residues. V lost 3 bases, J lost 0 bases, and 11 bases lay in between. Germline CDR1 and CDR2: LGHDT and YNNKEL (reference sequence). The CDR3 DNA reads TGTGCCAGCAGCCAGAGGGGACAAATGAACACTGAAGCTTTCTTT. Residues: CASSQRGQMNTEAFF.

The chain links TRBV3-1 (or the pseudogene TRBV3-2) to TRBJ1-6; 9 positions match TRBD1. The germline CDR1 and CDR2 sequences are LGHDT and YNNKEL (reference sequence). The ends lost 8 bases at V and 6 bases at J; junction bases unmatched: 2. This CDR3 has 13 amino acids. For the CDR3, the DNA is TGTGCCAGCGGACAGGGGATTAATTCACCCCTCCACTTT. Translated: CASGQGINSPLHF.

The genes are TRBV5-1 and TRBJ1-3, with D possibly matching TRBD1 (6 bases). The V gene's germline CDR1 is SGHRS and CDR2 YFSETQ. Trimming removed 5 bases at V and 0 bases at J, with 18 bases between. The CDR3 runs 17 residues. In DNA form, the CDR3 reads TGCGCCAGCAGGCCTTTACAGGGATCTTCCTCTGGAAACACCATATATTTT. This translates into CASRPLQGSSSGNTIYF.

The rearrangement links TRBV7-8 to TRBJ1-1, with 7 positions matching TRBD1. The CDR3 is 15 residues long. V was clipped by 5 bases and J by 5 bases; unmatched bases: 11. Germline CDR1 SGHVS, CDR2 FQNEAQ. The CDR3 sequence: CASSVASGTATEAFF. The CDR3 coding sequence is TGTGCCAGCAGCGTTGCCTCCGGGACAGCGACTGAAGCTTTCTTT.

This clone was detected only once. V usage is TRBV12-3 or TRBV12-4 and J usage is TRBJ1-5, with D perhaps matching TRBD1 (5 bases). The CDR3 loop spans 13 amino acids. Trimming shortened V by 4 bases and J by 6 bases, and 10 bases separated the two germline ends. The CDR3 DNA reads as TGTGCCAGCAGTTCCTTGCAGGGTCAGCCCCAGCATTTT. This gives the protein CASSSLQGQPQHF.

The chain links TRBV9 to TRBJ2-1, with D possibly being TRBD2 (6 bases). Germline assignment: CDR1 SGDLS and CDR2 YYNGEE. With 2 bases removed from V and 8 bases from J, the gap between germline ends came to 20 bases. There are 16 residues in the CDR3. The CDR3 DNA sequence: TGTGCCAGCAGCGTTACCCCGGGACTGTCGAGCGATGAGCAGTTCTTC. Translating gives CASSVTPGLSSDEQFF.

This clone was detected only a few times. The CDR3 nucleotides are TGTGCCAGCAGTTCCTCAAGGGGGCTAGCTCCCACTCAGCCCCAGCATTTT. Translation: CASSSSRGLAPTQPQHF. The rearrangement links TRBV28 to TRBJ1-5; TRBD1 agrees at 7 bases. Germline CDR1 is MDHEN and CDR2 is SYDVKM. The V gene end was trimmed by 4 bases and the J gene end by 6 bases; junction bases not matched to a gene: 15. The CDR3 runs 17 residues.

CDR3 loop: CASRDAQGFYGYYGYTF. The CDR3 DNA follows: TGTGCCAGCAGGGACGCTCAGGGGTTCTACGGGTACTATGGCTACACCTTC. The J gene is TRBJ1-2, the V gene TRBV27; TRBD1 might be the D (6 bases). Germline V gives CDR1 MNHEY, CDR2 SMNVEV (reference sequence). Trimming shortened V by 6 bases and J by 3 bases, and 23 bases separated the two germline ends. The CDR3 covers 17 residues.

The gene calls are TRBV6-1 and TRBJ1-5, with D tentatively TRBD1 (6 bases). Trimming removed 0 bases from V and 0 bases from J, with 15 bases in between. Germline V gene data show CDR1 as MNHNS and CDR2 as SASEGT. The CDR3 contains 18 residues. The CDR3 spells CASSEAVRGLYSNQPQHF. CDR3 sequence (DNA): TGTGCCAGCAGTGAAGCTGTCAGGGGCCTTTATAGCAATCAGCCCCAGCATTTT.

The genes are TRBV14 and TRBJ1-1; D is perhaps TRBD1 (6 bases). V gave up 4 bases and J gave up 0 bases, with 9 bases separating them. The CDR3 consists of 14 residues. Germline V gene lookup returns CDR1 SGHDN and CDR2 FVKESK. CDR3 residues: CASSRQGLNTEAFF. The CDR3 DNA sequence: TGTGCCAGCAGCCGTCAGGGGCTGAACACTGAAGCTTTCTTT.